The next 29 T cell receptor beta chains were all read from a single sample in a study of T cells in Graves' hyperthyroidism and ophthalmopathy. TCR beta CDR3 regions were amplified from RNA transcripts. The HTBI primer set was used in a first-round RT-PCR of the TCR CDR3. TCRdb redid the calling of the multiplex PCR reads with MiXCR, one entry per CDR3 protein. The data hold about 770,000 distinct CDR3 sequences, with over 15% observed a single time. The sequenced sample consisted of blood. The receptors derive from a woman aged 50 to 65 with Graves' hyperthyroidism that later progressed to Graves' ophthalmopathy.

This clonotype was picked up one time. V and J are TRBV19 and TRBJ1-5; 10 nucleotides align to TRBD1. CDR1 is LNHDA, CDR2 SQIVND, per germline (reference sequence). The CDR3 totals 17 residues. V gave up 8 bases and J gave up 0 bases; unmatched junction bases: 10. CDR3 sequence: CASGGTGDLYSNQPQHF. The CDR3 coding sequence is TGTGCCAGTGGCGGGACAGGGGACCTCTATAGCAATCAGCCCCAGCATTTT.

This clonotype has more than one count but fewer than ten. This CDR3 is CASSFRRESETQYF. The CDR3 DNA reads TGTGCCAGCAGCTTTCGCAGGGAGAGTGAGACCCAGTACTTC. J is TRBJ2-5 and V is TRBV7-2; D could derive from TRBD1 or TRBD2 (5 bases each). The V and J ends lost 3 bases and 5 bases respectively, with 13 bases between them. Germline V gene data show CDR1 as SGHTA and CDR2 as FQGNSA. The CDR3 runs 14 residues.

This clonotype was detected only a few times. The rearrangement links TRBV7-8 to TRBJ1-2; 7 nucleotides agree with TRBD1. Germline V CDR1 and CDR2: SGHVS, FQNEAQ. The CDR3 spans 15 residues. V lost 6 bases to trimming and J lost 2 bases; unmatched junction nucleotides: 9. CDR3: CASSPVQGGNYGYTF. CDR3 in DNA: TGTGCCAGCAGTCCCGTCCAGGGGGGAAACTATGGCTACACCTTC.

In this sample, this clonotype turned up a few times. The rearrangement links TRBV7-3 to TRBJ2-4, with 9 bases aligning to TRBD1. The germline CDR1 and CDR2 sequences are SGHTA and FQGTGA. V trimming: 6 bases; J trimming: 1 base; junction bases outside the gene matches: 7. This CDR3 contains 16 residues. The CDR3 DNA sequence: TGTGCCAGCAGTCCTGGGACAGGGTCCGCCAAAAACATTCAGTACTTC. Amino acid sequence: CASSPGTGSAKNIQYF.

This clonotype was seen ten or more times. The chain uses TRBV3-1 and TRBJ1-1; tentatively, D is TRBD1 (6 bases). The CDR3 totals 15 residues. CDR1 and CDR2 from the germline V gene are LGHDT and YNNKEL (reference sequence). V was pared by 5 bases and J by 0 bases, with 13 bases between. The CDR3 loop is CASSKTGLLNTEAFF. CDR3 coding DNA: TGTGCCAGCAGCAAGACAGGACTTCTGAACACTGAAGCTTTCTTT.

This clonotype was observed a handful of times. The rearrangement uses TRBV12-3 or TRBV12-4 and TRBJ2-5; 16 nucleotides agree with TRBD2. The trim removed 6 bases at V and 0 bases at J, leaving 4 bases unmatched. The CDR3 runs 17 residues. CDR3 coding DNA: TGTGCCAGCAGACCGGGACTAGCGGGGGGGAACCAAGAGACCCAGTACTTC. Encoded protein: CASRPGLAGGNQETQYF.

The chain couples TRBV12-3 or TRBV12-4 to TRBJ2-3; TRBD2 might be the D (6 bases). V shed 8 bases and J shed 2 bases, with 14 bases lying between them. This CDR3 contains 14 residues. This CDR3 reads CASGLALFTDTQYF. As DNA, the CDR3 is TGTGCCAGCGGGCTAGCGCTGTTCACAGATACGCAGTATTTT.

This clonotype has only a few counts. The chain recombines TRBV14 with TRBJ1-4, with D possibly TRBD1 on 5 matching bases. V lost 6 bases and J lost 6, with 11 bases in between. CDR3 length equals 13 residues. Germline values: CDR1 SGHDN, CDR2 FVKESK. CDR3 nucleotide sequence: TGTGCCAGCAGTCCCGTGGGGCATGAAAAACTGTTTTTT. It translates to CASSPVGHEKLFF.

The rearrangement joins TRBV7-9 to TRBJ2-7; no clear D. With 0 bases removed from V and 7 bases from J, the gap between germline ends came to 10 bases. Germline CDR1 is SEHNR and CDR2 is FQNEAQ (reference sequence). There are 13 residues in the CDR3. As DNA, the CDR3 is TGTGCCAGCAGCTTAGCGCTGTTCGGGGAGCAGTACTTC. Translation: CASSLALFGEQYF.

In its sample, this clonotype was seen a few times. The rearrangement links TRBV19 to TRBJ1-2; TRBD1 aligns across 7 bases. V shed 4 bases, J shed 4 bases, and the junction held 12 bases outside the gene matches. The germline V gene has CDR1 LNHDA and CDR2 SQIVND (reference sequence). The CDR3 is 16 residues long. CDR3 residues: CASSKQSEQGSYGYTF. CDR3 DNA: TGTGCCAGTAGTAAACAAAGCGAACAGGGGTCCTATGGCTACACCTTC.

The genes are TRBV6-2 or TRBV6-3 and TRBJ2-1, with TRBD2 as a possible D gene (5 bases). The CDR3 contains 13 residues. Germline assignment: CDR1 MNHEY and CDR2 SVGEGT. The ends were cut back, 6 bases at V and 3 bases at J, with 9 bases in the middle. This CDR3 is CASREDFYNEQFF. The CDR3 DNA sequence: TGTGCCAGCAGAGAGGACTTCTACAATGAGCAGTTCTTC.

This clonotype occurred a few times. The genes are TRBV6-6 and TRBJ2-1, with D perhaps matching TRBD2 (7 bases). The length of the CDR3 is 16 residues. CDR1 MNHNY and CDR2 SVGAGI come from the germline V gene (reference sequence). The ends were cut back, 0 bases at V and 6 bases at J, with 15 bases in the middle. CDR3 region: CASSYSRGGAANEQFF. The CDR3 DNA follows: TGTGCCAGCAGTTACTCGCGAGGGGGGGCCGCCAATGAGCAGTTCTTC.

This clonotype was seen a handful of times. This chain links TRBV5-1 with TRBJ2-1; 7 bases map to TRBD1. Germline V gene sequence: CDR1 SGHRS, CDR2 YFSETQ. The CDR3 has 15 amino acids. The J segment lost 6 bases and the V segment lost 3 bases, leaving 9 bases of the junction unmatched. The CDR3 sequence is CASSWGGTEVNEQFF. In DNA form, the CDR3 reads TGCGCCAGCAGCTGGGGTGGGACAGAAGTCAATGAGCAGTTCTTC.

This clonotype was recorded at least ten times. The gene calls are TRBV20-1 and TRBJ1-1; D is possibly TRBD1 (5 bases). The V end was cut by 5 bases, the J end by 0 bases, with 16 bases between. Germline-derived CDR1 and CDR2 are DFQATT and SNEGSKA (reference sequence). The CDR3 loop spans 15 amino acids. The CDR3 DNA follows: TGCAGTGCTCCGGCAGGACGGGGGATGAACACTGAAGCTTTCTTT. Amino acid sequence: CSAPAGRGMNTEAFF.

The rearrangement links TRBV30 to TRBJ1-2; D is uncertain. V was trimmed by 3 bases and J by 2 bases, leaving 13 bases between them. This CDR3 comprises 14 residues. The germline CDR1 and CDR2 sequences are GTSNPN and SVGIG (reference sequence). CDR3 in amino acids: CAWSPERINYGYTF. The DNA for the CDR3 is TGTGCCTGGAGCCCAGAAAGGATCAACTATGGCTACACCTTC. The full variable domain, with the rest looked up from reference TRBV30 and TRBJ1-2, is SQTIHQWPATLVQPVGSPLSLECTVEGTSNPNLYWYRQAAGRGLQLLFYSVGIGQISSEVPQNLSASRPQDRQFILSSKKLLLSDSGFYLCAWSPERINYGYTFGSGTRLTVV.

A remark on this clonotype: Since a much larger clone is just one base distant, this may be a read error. The CDR3 bases are TGTGCCAGCAGTCTTTCCCGGGCTTTGGAGGCCCAGTACTTC. Translated: CASSLSRALEAQYF. This chain joins TRBV11-2 and TRBJ2-5; weak D call: TRBD2 (5 bases). Germline lookup yields CDR1 SGHAT and CDR2 FQNNGV. V was cut by 6 bases and J by 9 bases, with 20 bases left in between. The CDR3 consists of 14 residues.

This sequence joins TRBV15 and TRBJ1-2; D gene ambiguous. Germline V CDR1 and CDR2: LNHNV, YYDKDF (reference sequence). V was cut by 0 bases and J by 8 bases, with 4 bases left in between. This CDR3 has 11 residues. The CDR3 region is CATSRDFGYTF. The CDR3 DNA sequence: TGTGCCACCAGCAGAGATTTCGGCTACACCTTC.

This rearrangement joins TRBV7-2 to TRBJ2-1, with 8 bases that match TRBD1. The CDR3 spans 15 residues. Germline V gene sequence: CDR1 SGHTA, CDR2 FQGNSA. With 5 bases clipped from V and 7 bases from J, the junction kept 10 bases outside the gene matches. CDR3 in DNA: TGTGCCAGCAGCCAAGGACAGGGTCGTAAGAATGAGCAGTTCTTC. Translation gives CASSQGQGRKNEQFF. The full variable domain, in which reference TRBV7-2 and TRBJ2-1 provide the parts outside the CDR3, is GAGVSQSPSNKVTEKGKDVELRCDPISGHTALYWYRQSLGQGLEFLIYFQGNSAPDKSGLPSDRFSAERTGGSVSTLTIQRTQQEDSAVYLCASSQGQGRKNEQFFGPGTRLTVL.

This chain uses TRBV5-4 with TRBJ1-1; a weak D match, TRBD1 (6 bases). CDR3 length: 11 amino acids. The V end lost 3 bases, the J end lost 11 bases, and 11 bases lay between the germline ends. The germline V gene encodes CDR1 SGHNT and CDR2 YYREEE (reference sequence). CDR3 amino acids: CASSSGQWAFF. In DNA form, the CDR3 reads TGTGCCAGCAGCTCTGGACAGTGGGCTTTCTTT.

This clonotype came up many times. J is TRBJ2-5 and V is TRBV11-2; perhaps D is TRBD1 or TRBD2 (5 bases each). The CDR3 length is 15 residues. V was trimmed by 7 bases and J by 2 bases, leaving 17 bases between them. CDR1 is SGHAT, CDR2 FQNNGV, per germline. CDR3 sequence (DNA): TGTGCCAGCACCCCGTACCCCGGGGCTCAAGAGACCCAGTACTTC. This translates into CASTPYPGAQETQYF.

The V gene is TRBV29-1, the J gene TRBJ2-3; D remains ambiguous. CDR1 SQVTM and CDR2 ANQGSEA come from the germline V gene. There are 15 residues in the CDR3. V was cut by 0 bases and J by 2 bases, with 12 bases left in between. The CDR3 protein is CSVEDLGLLTDTQYF. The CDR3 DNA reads TGCAGCGTTGAAGATCTTGGTCTTCTCACAGATACGCAGTATTTT.

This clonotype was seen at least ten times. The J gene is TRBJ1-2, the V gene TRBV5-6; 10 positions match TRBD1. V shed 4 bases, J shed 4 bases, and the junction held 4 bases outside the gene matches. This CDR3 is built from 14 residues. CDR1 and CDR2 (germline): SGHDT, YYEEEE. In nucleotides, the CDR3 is TGTGCCAGCAGCAAGGGACAGGGGACCTATGGCTACACCTTC. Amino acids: CASSKGQGTYGYTF.

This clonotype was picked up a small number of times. CDR3 sequence (DNA): TGCAGTGCTAGCCGGGACAGGCGACTTTCGGATCAGCCCCAGCATTTT. Its protein is CSASRDRRLSDQPQHF. This chain uses TRBV20-1 with TRBJ1-5, with 8 bases that match TRBD1. The J segment lost 5 bases and the V segment lost 3 bases, leaving 12 bases of the junction unmatched. This CDR3 has 16 residues. Germline lookup yields CDR1 DFQATT and CDR2 SNEGSKA (reference sequence).

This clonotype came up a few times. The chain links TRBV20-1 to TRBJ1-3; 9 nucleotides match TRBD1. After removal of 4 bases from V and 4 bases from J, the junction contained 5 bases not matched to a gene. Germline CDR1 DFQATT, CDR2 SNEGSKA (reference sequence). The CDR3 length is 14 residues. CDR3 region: CSATPGQGGNTIYF. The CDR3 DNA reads TGCAGTGCTACTCCGGGACAGGGCGGAAACACCATATATTTT.

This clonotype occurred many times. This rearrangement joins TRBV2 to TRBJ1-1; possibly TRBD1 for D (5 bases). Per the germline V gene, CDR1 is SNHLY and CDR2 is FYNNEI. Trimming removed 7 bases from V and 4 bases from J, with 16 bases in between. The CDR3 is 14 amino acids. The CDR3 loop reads CASKGFRVATEAFF. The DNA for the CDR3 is TGTGCCAGCAAGGGCTTCAGGGTGGCCACTGAAGCTTTCTTT.

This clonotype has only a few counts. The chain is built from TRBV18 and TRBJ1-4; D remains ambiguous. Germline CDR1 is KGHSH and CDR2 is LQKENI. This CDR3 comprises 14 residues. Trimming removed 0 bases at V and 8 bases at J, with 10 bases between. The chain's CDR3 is CASSPPAGSEKLFF. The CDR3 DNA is TGTGCCAGCTCACCACCCGCAGGTTCAGAAAAACTGTTTTTT.

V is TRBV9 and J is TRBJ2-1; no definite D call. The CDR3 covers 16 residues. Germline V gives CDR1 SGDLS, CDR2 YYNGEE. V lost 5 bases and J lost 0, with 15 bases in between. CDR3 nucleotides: TGTGCCAGCAGTTTTTCGCGGTGGAGCTCCTACAATGAGCAGTTCTTC. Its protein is CASSFSRWSSYNEQFF.

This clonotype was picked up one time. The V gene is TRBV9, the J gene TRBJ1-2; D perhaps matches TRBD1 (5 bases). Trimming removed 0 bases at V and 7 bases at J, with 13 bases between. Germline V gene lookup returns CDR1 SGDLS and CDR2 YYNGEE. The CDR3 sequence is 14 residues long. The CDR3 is CASSVAIREGGYTF. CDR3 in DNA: TGTGCCAGCAGCGTAGCTATCAGGGAAGGTGGCTACACCTTC.

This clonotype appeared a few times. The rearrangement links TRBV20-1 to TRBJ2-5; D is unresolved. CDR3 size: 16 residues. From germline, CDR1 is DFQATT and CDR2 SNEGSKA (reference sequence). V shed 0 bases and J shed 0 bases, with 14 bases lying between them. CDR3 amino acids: CSARDGDTWYQETQYF. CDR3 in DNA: TGCAGTGCTAGAGACGGAGATACTTGGTACCAAGAGACCCAGTACTTC.